This T cell receptor (beta chain) came from a study of cytomegalovirus exposure and HLA in healthy donors. Whole-study findings and limits: Using the classifier, cytomegalovirus status was reportedly diagnosed with high specificity and sensitivity. Later, an analysis showed that TCR beta chains associated with HLA were more clonally expanded than others that were equally common. Many donors shared some public TCRs, even though most TCR sequences were rare.

In this sample, this clone turned up a few times. What it binds is unknown. V dropped 4 bases and J dropped 3; count of bases not matched to a gene: 7. The CDR3 is made up of 15 amino acids. Germline V gives CDR1 SGHRS, CDR2 YFSETQ. Healthy people donating bone marrow made up the donors. 13 Jbeta primers and 60 Vbeta primers were used for the PCR. Profiled with immunoSEQ multiplex PCR; TCRdb holds only in-frame clones, not every one. This table holds about 130,000 clones, about 69% found once. This chain uses TRBV5-1 with TRBJ2-1; the match to TRBD2 covers 7 bases. This receptor was taken from a man aged 25 to 45 in good health and CMV-seronegative. The sample comprised PBMCs. CDR3 coding DNA: TGCGCCAGCAGCGGGTTGCGGGACTACTACAATGAGCAGTTCTTC. Translation gives CASSGLRDYYNEQFF.